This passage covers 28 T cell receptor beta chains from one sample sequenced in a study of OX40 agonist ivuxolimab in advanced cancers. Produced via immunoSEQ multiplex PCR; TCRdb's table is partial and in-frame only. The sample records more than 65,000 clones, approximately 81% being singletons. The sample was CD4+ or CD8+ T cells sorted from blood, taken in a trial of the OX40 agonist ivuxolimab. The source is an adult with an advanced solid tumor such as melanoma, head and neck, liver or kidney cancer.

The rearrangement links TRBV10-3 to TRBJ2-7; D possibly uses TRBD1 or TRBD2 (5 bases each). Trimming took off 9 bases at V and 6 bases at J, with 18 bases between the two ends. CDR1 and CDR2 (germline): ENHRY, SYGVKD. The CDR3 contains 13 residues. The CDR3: CAIHSGTPLEQYF. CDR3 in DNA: TGTGCCATTCATTCCGGGACCCCTCTCGAGCAGTACTTC.

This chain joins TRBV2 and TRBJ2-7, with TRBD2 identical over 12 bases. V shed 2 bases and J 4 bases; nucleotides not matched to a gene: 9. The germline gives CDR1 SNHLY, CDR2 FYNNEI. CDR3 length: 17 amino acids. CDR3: CASSEIGMTSGRYEQYF. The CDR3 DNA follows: TGTGCCAGCAGTGAAATTGGGATGACTAGCGGGAGATACGAGCAGTACTTC.

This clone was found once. CDR3 sequence (DNA): TGCGCCAGCAGCAGAACCGGGACAGGGTACTATGGCTACACCTTC. This gives the protein CASSRTGTGYYGYTF. This chain connects TRBV5-1 to TRBJ1-2, with TRBD1 identical over 9 bases. In germline, CDR1 is SGHRS, CDR2 YFSETQ. The CDR3 covers 15 residues. V lost 4 bases to trimming and J lost 3 bases; unmatched junction nucleotides: 7. Full variable domain (outside the CDR3, taken from reference TRBV5-1 and TRBJ1-2): KAGVTQTPRYLIKTRGQQVTLSCSPISGHRSVSWYQQTPGQGLQFLFEYFSETQRNKGNFPGRFSGRQFSNSRSEMNVSTLELGDSALYLCASSRTGTGYYGYTFGSGTRLTVV.

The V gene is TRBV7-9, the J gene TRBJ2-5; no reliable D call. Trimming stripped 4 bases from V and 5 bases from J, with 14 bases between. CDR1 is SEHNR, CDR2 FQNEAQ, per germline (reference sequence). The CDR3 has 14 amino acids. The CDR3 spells CASSSVVGGETQYF. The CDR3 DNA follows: TGTGCCAGCAGCTCAGTTGTGGGTGGGGAGACCCAGTACTTC.

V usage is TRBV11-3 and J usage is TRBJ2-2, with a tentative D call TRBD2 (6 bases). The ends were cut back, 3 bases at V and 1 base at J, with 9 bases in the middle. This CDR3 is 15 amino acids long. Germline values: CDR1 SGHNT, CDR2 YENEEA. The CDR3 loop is CASSFFSGNTGELFF. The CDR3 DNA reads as TGTGCCAGCAGCTTTTTTAGCGGGAACACCGGGGAGCTGTTTTTT.

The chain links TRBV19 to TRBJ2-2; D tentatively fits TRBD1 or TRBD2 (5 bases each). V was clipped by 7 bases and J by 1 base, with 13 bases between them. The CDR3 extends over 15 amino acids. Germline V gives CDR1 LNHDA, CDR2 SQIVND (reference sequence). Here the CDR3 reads CASNGGSRNTGELFF. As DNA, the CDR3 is TGTGCCAGTAATGGGGGAAGCCGGAACACCGGGGAGCTGTTTTTT.

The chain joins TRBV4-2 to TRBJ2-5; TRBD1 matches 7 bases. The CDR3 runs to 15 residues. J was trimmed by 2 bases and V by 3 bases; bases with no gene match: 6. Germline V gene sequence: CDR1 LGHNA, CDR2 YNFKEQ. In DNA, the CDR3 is TGTGCCAGCAGCCAGACCAGGGGGACACAAGAGACCCAGTACTTC. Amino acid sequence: CASSQTRGTQETQYF.

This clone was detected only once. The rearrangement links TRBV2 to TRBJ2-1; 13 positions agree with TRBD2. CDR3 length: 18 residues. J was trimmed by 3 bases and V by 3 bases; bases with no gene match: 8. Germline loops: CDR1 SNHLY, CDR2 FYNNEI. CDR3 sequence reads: CASSEGLAGTILYNEQFF. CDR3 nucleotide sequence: TGTGCCAGCAGTGAGGGACTAGCGGGAACCATCCTCTACAATGAGCAGTTCTTC.

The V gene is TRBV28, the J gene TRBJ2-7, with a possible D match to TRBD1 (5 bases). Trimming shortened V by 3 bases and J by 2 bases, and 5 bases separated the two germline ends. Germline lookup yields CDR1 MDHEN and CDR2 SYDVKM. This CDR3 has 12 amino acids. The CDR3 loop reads CASSLTAYEQYF. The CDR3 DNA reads TGTGCCAGCAGTTTGACAGCCTACGAGCAGTACTTC.

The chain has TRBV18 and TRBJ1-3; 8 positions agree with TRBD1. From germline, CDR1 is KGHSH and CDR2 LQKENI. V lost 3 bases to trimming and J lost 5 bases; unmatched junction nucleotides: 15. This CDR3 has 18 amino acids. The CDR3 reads CASSPLPQNDRGRNTIYF. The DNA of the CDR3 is TGTGCCAGCTCACCCCTACCCCAGAATGACAGGGGTCGAAACACCATATATTTT.

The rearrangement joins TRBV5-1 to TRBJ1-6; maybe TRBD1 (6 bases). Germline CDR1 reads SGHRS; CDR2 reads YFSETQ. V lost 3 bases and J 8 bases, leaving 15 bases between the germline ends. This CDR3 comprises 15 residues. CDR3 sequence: CASSSQTGRYSPLHF. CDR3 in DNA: TGCGCCAGCAGCTCCCAAACAGGGAGATATTCACCCCTCCACTTT.

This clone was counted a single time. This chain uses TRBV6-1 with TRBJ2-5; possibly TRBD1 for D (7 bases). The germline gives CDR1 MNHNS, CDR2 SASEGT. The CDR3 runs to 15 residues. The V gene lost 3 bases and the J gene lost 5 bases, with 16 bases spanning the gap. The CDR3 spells CASSDRGGGLETQYF. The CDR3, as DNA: TGTGCCAGCAGTGACCGAGGAGGGGGCTTGGAGACCCAGTACTTC.

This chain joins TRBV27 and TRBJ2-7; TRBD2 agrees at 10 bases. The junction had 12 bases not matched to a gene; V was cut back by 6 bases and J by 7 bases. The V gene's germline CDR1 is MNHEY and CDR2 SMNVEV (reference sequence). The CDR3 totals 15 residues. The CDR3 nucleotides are TGTGCCAGCAGGGAAACTAGCGGGGCAAAATGGGAGCAGTACTTC. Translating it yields CASRETSGAKWEQYF.

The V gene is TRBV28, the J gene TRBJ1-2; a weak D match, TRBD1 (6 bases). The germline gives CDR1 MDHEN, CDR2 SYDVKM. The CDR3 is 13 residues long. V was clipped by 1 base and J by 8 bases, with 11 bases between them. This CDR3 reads CASSLSGAGGYTF. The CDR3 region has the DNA TGTGCCAGCAGTTTATCGGGGGCGGGCGGCTACACCTTC.

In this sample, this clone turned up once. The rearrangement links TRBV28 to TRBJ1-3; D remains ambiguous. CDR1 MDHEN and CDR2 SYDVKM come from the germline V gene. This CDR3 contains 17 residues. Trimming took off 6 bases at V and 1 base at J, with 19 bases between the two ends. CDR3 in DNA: TGTGCCAGCAGCCTTTTGCTAGGCAGTTCGTCTGGAAACACCATATATTTT. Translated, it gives CASSLLLGSSSGNTIYF.

The DNA of the CDR3 is TGTGCCAGCAGCCCCCCGACAGGGTCCTACGAGCAGTACTTC. It is translated as CASSPPTGSYEQYF. V gene TRBV13 combines with J gene TRBJ2-7, with 7 bases identical to TRBD1. There are 14 residues in the CDR3. Germline V gives CDR1 PRHDT, CDR2 FYEKMQ (reference sequence). With 5 bases clipped from V and 1 base from J, the junction kept 5 bases outside the gene matches.

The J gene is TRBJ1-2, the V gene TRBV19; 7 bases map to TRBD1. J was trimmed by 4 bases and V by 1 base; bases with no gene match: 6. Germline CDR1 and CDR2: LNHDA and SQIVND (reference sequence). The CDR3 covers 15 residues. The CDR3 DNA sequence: TGTGCCAGTAGTATAGCCCAGGGGGTTTCCTATGGCTACACCTTC. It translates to CASSIAQGVSYGYTF.

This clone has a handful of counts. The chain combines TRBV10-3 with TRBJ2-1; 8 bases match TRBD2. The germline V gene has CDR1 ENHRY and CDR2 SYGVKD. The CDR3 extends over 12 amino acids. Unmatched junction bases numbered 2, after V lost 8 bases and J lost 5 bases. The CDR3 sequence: CAIAGGNNEQFF. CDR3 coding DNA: TGTGCCATCGCGGGAGGTAACAATGAGCAGTTCTTC.

In nucleotides, the CDR3 is TGCGCCAGCAGCTTGGTGGGCAGGGGTTCCTCCTTCTCTGGAAACACCATATATTTT. Translation: CASSLVGRGSSFSGNTIYF. The genes are TRBV5-1 and TRBJ1-3; D is perhaps TRBD1 (6 bases). Looked up from germline, CDR1 is SGHRS and CDR2 is YFSETQ. This CDR3 is built from 19 residues. The V end lost 0 bases, the J end lost 0 bases, and 19 bases lay between the germline ends.

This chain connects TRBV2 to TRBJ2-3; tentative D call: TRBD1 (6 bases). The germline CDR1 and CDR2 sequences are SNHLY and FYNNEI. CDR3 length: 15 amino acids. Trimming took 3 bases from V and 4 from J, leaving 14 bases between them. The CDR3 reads CASSDEGEGPDTQYF. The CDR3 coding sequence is TGTGCCAGCAGTGACGAGGGGGAAGGACCAGATACGCAGTATTTT. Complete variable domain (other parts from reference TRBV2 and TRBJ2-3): EPEVTQTPSHQVTQMGQEVILRCVPISNHLYFYWYRQILGQKVEFLVSFYNNEISEKSEIFDDQFSVERPDGSNFTLKIRSTKLEDSAMYFCASSDEGEGPDTQYFGPGTRLTVL.

This CDR3 is CASSSPLAGGIYEQYF. DNA for the CDR3: TGTGCCAGCAGCTCCCCCTTAGCGGGAGGGATTTACGAGCAGTACTTC. The chain carries TRBV27 and TRBJ2-7; 11 positions match TRBD2. The CDR3 loop spans 16 amino acids. The junction had 11 bases not matched to a gene; V was cut back by 6 bases and J by 4 bases. CDR1 and CDR2 from the germline V gene are MNHEY and SMNVEV (reference sequence).

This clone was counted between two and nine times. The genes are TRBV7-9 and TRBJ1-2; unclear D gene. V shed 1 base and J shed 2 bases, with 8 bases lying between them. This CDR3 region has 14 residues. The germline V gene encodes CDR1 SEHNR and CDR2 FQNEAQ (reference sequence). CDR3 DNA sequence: TGTGCCAGCAGCTTAGGGGGAGGGAACTATGGCTACACCTTC. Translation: CASSLGGGNYGYTF.

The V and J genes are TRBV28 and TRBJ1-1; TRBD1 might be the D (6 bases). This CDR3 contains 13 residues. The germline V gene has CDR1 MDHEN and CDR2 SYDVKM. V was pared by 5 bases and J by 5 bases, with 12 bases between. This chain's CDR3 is CASSTGRYTEAFF. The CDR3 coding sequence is TGTGCCAGCAGTACAGGGAGGTATACTGAAGCTTTCTTT.

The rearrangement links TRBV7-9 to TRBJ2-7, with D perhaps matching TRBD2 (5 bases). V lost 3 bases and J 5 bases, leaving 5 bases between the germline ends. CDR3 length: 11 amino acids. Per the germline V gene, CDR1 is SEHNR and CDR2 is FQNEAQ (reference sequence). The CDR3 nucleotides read TGTGCCAGCAGCTTCGGGGACGAGCAGTACTTC. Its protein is CASSFGDEQYF.

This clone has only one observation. CDR3 residues: CASSPPAGGTREQFF. The DNA of the CDR3 is TGTGCCAGCTCACCACCGGCAGGAGGCACCAGGGAGCAGTTCTTC. The gene calls are TRBV18 and TRBJ2-1; D is possibly TRBD2 (5 bases). The V gene's germline CDR1 is KGHSH and CDR2 LQKENI. Trimming pared 0 bases from V and 10 bases from J, leaving 16 bases between. The CDR3 is 15 residues long.

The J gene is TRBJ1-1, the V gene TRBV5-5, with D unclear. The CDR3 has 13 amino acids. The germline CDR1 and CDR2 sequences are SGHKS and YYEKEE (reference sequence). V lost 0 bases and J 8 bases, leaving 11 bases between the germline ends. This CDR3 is CASSLDTKAEAFF. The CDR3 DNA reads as TGTGCCAGCAGCTTGGACACCAAGGCCGAAGCTTTCTTT. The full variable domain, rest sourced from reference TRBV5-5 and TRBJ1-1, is DAGVTQSPTHLIKTRGQQVTLRCSPISGHKSVSWYQQVLGQGPQFIFQYYEKEERGRGNFPDRFSARQFPNYSSELNVNALLLGDSALYLCASSLDTKAEAFFGQGTRLTVV.

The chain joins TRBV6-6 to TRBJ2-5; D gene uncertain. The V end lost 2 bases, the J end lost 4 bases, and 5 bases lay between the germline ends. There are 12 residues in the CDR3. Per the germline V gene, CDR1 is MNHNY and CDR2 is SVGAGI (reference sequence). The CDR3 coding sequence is TGTGCCAGCAGTTACCAACCAGAGACCCAGTACTTC. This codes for CASSYQPETQYF.

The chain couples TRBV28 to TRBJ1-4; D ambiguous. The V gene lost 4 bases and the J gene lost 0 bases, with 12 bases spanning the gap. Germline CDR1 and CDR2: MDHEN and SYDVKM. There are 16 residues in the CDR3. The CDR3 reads CASSSAFPATNEKLFF. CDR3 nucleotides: TGTGCCAGCAGTTCCGCATTCCCTGCAACTAATGAAAAACTGTTTTTT.